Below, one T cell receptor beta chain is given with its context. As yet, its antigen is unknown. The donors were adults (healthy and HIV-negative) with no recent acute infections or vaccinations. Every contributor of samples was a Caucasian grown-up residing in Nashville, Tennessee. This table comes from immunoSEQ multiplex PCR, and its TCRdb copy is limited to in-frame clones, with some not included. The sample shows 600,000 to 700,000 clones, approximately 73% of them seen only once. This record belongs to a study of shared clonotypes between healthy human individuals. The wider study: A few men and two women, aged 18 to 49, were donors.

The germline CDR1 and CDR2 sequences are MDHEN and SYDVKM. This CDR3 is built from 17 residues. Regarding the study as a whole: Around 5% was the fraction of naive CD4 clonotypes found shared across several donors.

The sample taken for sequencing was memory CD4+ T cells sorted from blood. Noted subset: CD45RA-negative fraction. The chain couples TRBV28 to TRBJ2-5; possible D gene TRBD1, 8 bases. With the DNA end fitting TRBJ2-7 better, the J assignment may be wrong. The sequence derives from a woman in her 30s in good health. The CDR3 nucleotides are TGTGCCAGCAGGACAGGGGTGCGCCTAGCGGATTATTACGAGCAGTACTTC. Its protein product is CASRTGVRLADYYEQYF.